Below, 18 T cell receptor beta chains from the same sample are listed, as sequenced in a study of T cell changes during pregnancy in multiple sclerosis. Sequencing used immunoSEQ multiplex PCR; TCRdb keeps in-frame clones, though not all of them. This table has about 69,000 clones, just over 90% appearing once. The sample consisted of peripheral blood, taken in the third trimester of pregnancy. The receptors derive from a female donor with multiple sclerosis, enrolled in a pregnancy study.

The J gene is TRBJ1-3, the V gene TRBV28; TRBD1 matches at 12 bases. From germline, CDR1 is MDHEN and CDR2 SYDVKM. V shed 3 bases and J 0 bases; nucleotides not matched to a gene: 9. The length of the CDR3 is 19 residues. In DNA, the CDR3 is TGTGCCAGCAGTTTTCCGGGGACAGGGGGCTATTTCTCTGGAAACACCATATATTTT. Protein product: CASSFPGTGGYFSGNTIYF.

The chain uses TRBV28 and TRBJ2-7, with 7 bases aligning to TRBD2. Trimming at V came to 4 bases and at J to 2 bases, leaving 5 bases not matched to a gene. The CDR3 is 14 amino acids. CDR1 is MDHEN and CDR2 is SYDVKM in the germline V gene. CDR3 region: CASSSGGKPYEQYF. CDR3 coding DNA: TGTGCCAGCAGTTCCGGGGGGAAGCCCTACGAGCAGTACTTC.

The chain combines TRBV2 with TRBJ2-7, with D perhaps matching TRBD2 (7 bases). The CDR3 is made up of 16 amino acids. The V gene's germline CDR1 is SNHLY and CDR2 FYNNEI. With 7 bases removed from V and 7 bases from J, the gap between germline ends came to 26 bases. CDR3: CASTRDDRAGGREQYF. The DNA for the CDR3 is TGTGCCAGCACCCGAGATGACCGGGCCGGGGGGCGGGAGCAGTACTTC.

The chain carries TRBV9 and TRBJ1-6; D is possibly TRBD1 (5 bases). With 4 bases removed from V and 5 bases from J, the gap between germline ends came to 13 bases. The CDR3 contains 15 residues. Per germline, CDR1 SGDLS and CDR2 YYNGEE. As DNA, the CDR3 is TGTGCCAGCAGCTTCTCAGGGTATAATAATTCACCCCTCCACTTT. Translation gives CASSFSGYNNSPLHF.

There are a few counts of this clone. The chain uses TRBV6-5 and TRBJ1-2, with D uncertain. The length of the CDR3 is 13 residues. The germline gives CDR1 MNHEY, CDR2 SVGAGI. V was cut by 4 bases and J by 8 bases, with 14 bases left in between. CDR3 protein: CASSSLTTYGYTF. The CDR3 nucleotides are TGTGCCAGCAGTTCCCTAACTACTTACGGCTACACCTTC.

This clone was seen once. The chain combines TRBV10-3 with TRBJ2-3; unclear D gene. V lost 6 bases and J lost 1, with 11 bases in between. In germline, CDR1 is ENHRY, CDR2 SYGVKD. The CDR3 is made up of 14 amino acids. The CDR3 reads CAISTDIRTDTQYF. In DNA, the CDR3 is TGTGCCATCAGCACTGACATCCGCACAGATACGCAGTATTTT.

V usage is TRBV4-3 and J usage is TRBJ1-4; 9 nucleotides line up with TRBD1. There are 15 residues in the CDR3. Losses at the gene ends were 4 bases for V and 7 bases for J; bases not matched to a gene: 7. The germline CDR1 and CDR2 sequences are LGHNA and YSLEER. The CDR3 here is CASSRTGGSGEKLFF. In DNA form, the CDR3 reads TGCGCCAGCAGCCGAACAGGGGGCTCAGGTGAAAAACTGTTTTTT.

This sequence joins TRBV5-4 and TRBJ1-2, with 8 bases lining up with TRBD1. Germline trimming cut 0 bases from V and 6 bases from J; bases unmatched to any gene: 10. This CDR3 spans 16 amino acids. Per the germline V gene, CDR1 is SGHNT and CDR2 is YYREEE (reference sequence). The CDR3 sequence: CASSLVFRTGSDGYTF. CDR3 bases: TGTGCCAGCAGCTTGGTTTTCCGGACAGGGTCGGATGGCTACACCTTC. Filled out from reference TRBV5-4 and TRBJ1-2, the complete variable domain reads ETGVTQSPTHLIKTRGQQVTLRCSSQSGHNTVSWYQQALGQGPQFIFQYYREEENGRGNFPPRFSGLQFPNYSSELNVNALELDDSALYLCASSLVFRTGSDGYTFGSGTRLTVV.

V and J are TRBV9 and TRBJ2-3; D is possibly TRBD1 (6 bases). V was trimmed by 3 bases and J by 1 base, leaving 9 bases between them. The CDR3 spans 14 residues. Per germline, CDR1 SGDLS and CDR2 YYNGEE. The CDR3 DNA reads TGTGCCAGCAGCGGGGGGCCGGGCACAGATACGCAGTATTTT. It is translated as CASSGGPGTDTQYF.

The gene calls are TRBV19 and TRBJ1-2, with TRBD1 matching 8 bases. Trimming cost V 3 bases and J 6 bases; bases outside gene matches: 6. The CDR3 has 14 amino acids. The germline V gene has CDR1 LNHDA and CDR2 SQIVND (reference sequence). The CDR3 DNA reads TGTGCCAGTAGTATCCCGGACAGGGCGGATGGCTACACCTTC. The encoded protein is CASSIPDRADGYTF.

This clone was counted once. The chain carries TRBV6-1 and TRBJ1-2, with D perhaps matching TRBD1 (5 bases). Germline CDR1 MNHNS, CDR2 SASEGT. V lost 7 bases and J 4 bases, leaving 16 bases between the germline ends. This CDR3 comprises 14 residues. The DNA of the CDR3 is TGTGCCAGCAAGGAGGGGCCCTGGGGCTATGGCTACACCTTC. It is translated as CASKEGPWGYGYTF.

The chain carries TRBV2 and TRBJ2-1; TRBD2 is a possible D gene (6 bases). CDR1 is SNHLY and CDR2 is FYNNEI in the germline V gene. The CDR3 covers 15 residues. The V end was cut by 8 bases, the J end by 7 bases, with 21 bases between. The CDR3 protein is CASLETSVPKNEQFF. The CDR3 DNA follows: TGTGCCAGCTTGGAGACTAGTGTCCCTAAAAATGAGCAGTTCTTC.

This clone was recorded many times. This chain connects TRBV5-6 to TRBJ2-7, with TRBD2 matching 7 bases. The V segment lost 3 bases and the J segment 9 bases; nucleotides outside the gene matches: 9. Per germline, CDR1 SGHDT and CDR2 YYEEEE. The CDR3 runs to 13 residues. The CDR3 spells CASSWRGSTRQYF. CDR3 DNA: TGTGCCAGCAGCTGGCGGGGGTCTACGAGGCAGTACTTC.

V and J are TRBV15 and TRBJ2-2, with TRBD1 as a possible D gene (5 bases). Germline V gives CDR1 LNHNV, CDR2 YYDKDF (reference sequence). Trimming removed 0 bases at V and 7 bases at J, with 9 bases between. The CDR3 totals 14 residues. CDR3 region: CATSRDGAIGELFF. In DNA form, the CDR3 reads TGTGCCACCAGCAGAGATGGGGCCATCGGGGAGCTGTTTTTT.

The chain joins TRBV7-2 to TRBJ1-2, with 7 bases that match TRBD1. The germline CDR1 and CDR2 sequences are SGHTA and FQGNSA. The CDR3 runs 14 residues. With 6 bases clipped from V and 8 bases from J, the junction kept 12 bases outside the gene matches. Here the CDR3 DNA reads TGTGCCAGCAGGTTTCCGGGACAGACGAGGGGCTACACCTTC. This translates into CASRFPGQTRGYTF.

This chain uses TRBV28 with TRBJ2-1; TRBD2 matches at 7 bases. This CDR3 region has 14 residues. Germline V gene lookup returns CDR1 MDHEN and CDR2 SYDVKM. V gave up 7 bases and J gave up 1 base; unmatched junction bases: 4. CDR3 loop: CASNGGMSYNEQFF. The CDR3 DNA reads as TGTGCCAGCAACGGGGGGATGTCCTACAATGAGCAGTTCTTC.

The V gene is TRBV11-2, the J gene TRBJ2-1; 8 nucleotides align to TRBD2. The CDR3 runs 16 residues. Trimming removed 4 bases from V and 10 bases from J; junction bases left unmatched: 15. CDR1 SGHAT and CDR2 FQNNGV come from the germline V gene. The CDR3 coding sequence is TGTGCCAGCAGCTCTAGATCGAGCGGGGGTCCCGTCGAGCAGTTCTTC. Protein: CASSSRSSGGPVEQFF. The variable domain in full, completed from reference TRBV11-2 and TRBJ2-1, reads EAGVAQSPRYKIIEKRQSVAFWCNPISGHATLYWYQQILGQGPKLLIQFQNNGVVDDSQLPKDRFSAERLKGVDSTLKIQPAKLEDSAVYLCASSSRSSGGPVEQFFGPGTRLTVL.

Only one count was recorded for this clone. This chain links TRBV6-5 with TRBJ1-2; D is unclear. The V gene's germline CDR1 is MNHEY and CDR2 SVGAGI. V gave up 0 bases and J gave up 6 bases, with 8 bases separating them. This CDR3 is built from 13 residues. DNA for the CDR3: TGTGCCAGCAGTTACTCGAGCCCTGATGGCTACACCTTC. Translated, it gives CASSYSSPDGYTF.